These 21 T cell receptor beta chains came from one sample sequenced in a study of OX40 agonist ivuxolimab in advanced cancers. TCRdb's copy holds only in-frame clones and misses some; the assay was immunoSEQ multiplex PCR. The data show about 60,000 clones, around 90% seen once. Sequenced here: CD4+ or CD8+ T cells sorted from blood, sampled in a trial of the OX40 agonist ivuxolimab. All receptors come from an adult with an advanced solid tumor such as melanoma, head and neck, liver or kidney cancer.

V usage is TRBV7-8 and J usage is TRBJ1-5; D perhaps matches TRBD1 (5 bases). The CDR3 consists of 16 residues. The germline V gene encodes CDR1 SGHVS and CDR2 FQNEAQ. Trimming took off 5 bases at V and 2 bases at J, with 16 bases between the two ends. CDR3 sequence: CASSPRDGTRNQPQHF. As DNA, the CDR3 is TGTGCCAGCAGCCCCAGGGACGGAACCCGCAATCAGCCCCAGCATTTT.

The V and J genes are TRBV2 and TRBJ1-5; D ambiguous. The CDR3 extends over 13 amino acids. The ends were cut back, 6 bases at V and 4 bases at J, with 10 bases in the middle. Germline V CDR1 and CDR2: SNHLY, FYNNEI. In nucleotides, the CDR3 is TGTGCCAGCAGCTCCCACATTAATCAGCCCCAGCATTTT. Its translation: CASSSHINQPQHF.

The rearrangement joins TRBV28 to TRBJ2-7; D is uncertain. The CDR3 runs 11 residues. Between the trimmed V and J ends, which lost 2 bases and 6 bases, there was a span of 5 bases. Germline CDR1 reads MDHEN; CDR2 reads SYDVKM. CDR3 loop: CASSLLSEQYF. Written as DNA, the CDR3 is TGTGCCAGCAGTTTACTAAGCGAGCAGTACTTC.

The V gene is TRBV7-3, the J gene TRBJ2-3; D gene unclear. V lost 4 bases to trimming and J lost 2 bases, with 10 bases between them. Germline V lookup: CDR1 SGHTA, CDR2 FQGTGA. The CDR3 spans 14 residues. CDR3 nucleotides: TGTGCCAGCAGCTCCCCCCAGATCACAGATACGCAGTATTTT. Translating gives CASSSPQITDTQYF.

The rearrangement links TRBV11-3 to TRBJ2-1; unclear D gene. The ends were cut back, 1 base at V and 2 bases at J, with 6 bases in the middle. The germline V gene has CDR1 SGHNT and CDR2 YENEEA. The CDR3 has 14 residues. In nucleotides, the CDR3 is TGTGCCAGCAGCTTAGGGGGTGCCTACAATGAGCAGTTCTTC. The encoded protein is CASSLGGAYNEQFF.

The count of this clone is one. The chain recombines TRBV10-3 with TRBJ1-1; D not certain. The ends were cut back, 10 bases at V and 0 bases at J, with 6 bases in the middle. In germline, CDR1 is ENHRY, CDR2 SYGVKD. The CDR3 sequence is 11 residues long. The CDR3 DNA sequence: TGTGCCACCGCAGTGAACACTGAAGCTTTCTTT. Amino acids: CATAVNTEAFF.

V is TRBV7-2 and J is TRBJ1-3, with D possibly TRBD1 on 6 matching bases. V was cut by 5 bases and J by 4 bases, with 12 bases left in between. The CDR3 length is 14 residues. CDR1 and CDR2 (germline): SGHTA, FQGNSA. The CDR3 is CASSGTGPGNTIYF. The CDR3 DNA sequence: TGTGCCAGCAGCGGAACAGGGCCCGGAAACACCATATATTTT.

The gene calls are TRBV28 and TRBJ2-7; possible D gene TRBD2, 6 bases. With 3 bases removed from V and 0 bases from J, the gap between germline ends came to 15 bases. Germline V gives CDR1 MDHEN, CDR2 SYDVKM. This CDR3 spans 16 amino acids. This CDR3 is CASSFQLASLSYEQYF. The CDR3, as DNA: TGTGCCAGCAGTTTCCAACTAGCTTCCCTCTCCTACGAGCAGTACTTC. The full variable domain, completed using reference TRBV28 and TRBJ2-7, is DVKVTQSSRYLVKRTGEKVFLECVQDMDHENMFWYRQDPGLGLRLIYFSYDVKMKEKGDIPEGYSVSREKKERFSLILESASTNQTSMYLCASSFQLASLSYEQYFGPGTRLTVT.

The chain uses TRBV9 and TRBJ2-5; D not certain. The CDR3 loop spans 14 amino acids. The germline gives CDR1 SGDLS, CDR2 YYNGEE. With 0 bases removed from V and 1 base from J, the gap between germline ends came to 7 bases. DNA for the CDR3: TGTGCCAGCAGCGTAGGCCGGGTCCAAGAGACCCAGTACTTC. Amino acids: CASSVGRVQETQYF.

The chain is built from TRBV9 and TRBJ2-5, with 8 bases fitting TRBD1. The J segment lost 4 bases and the V segment lost 4 bases, leaving 6 bases of the junction unmatched. The CDR3 length is 14 residues. The germline V gene encodes CDR1 SGDLS and CDR2 YYNGEE. The CDR3 here is CASSPRTGRETQYF. The CDR3, as DNA: TGTGCCAGCAGCCCCCGGACAGGGCGAGAGACCCAGTACTTC.

Here the CDR3 DNA reads TGTGCCAGCAGCTTGGGCCTGACAGGACTGAACACTGAAGCTTTCTTT. This gives the protein CASSLGLTGLNTEAFF. The chain has TRBV5-5 and TRBJ1-1; the D gene is possibly TRBD1 (6 bases). Germline CDR1 is SGHKS and CDR2 is YYEKEE (reference sequence). V was pared by 0 bases and J by 0 bases, with 12 bases between. This CDR3 has 16 residues.

This sequence joins TRBV5-1 and TRBJ2-5; no firm D call. The V and J ends lost 4 bases and 4 bases respectively, with 11 bases between them. The V gene's germline CDR1 is SGHRS and CDR2 YFSETQ. The CDR3 is 13 amino acids. For the CDR3, the DNA is TGCGCCAGCAGCCCGGCAGGCGGAGAGACCCAGTACTTC. Its translation: CASSPAGGETQYF.

The chain uses TRBV27 and TRBJ1-1, with 10 bases aligning to TRBD1. CDR1 is MNHEY and CDR2 is SMNVEV in the germline V gene (reference sequence). The CDR3 extends over 16 amino acids. V lost 5 bases, J lost 0 bases, and 6 bases stayed unmatched. The CDR3 DNA sequence: TGTGCCAGCAGTGCCGACAGGGGGCGAGTGAACACTGAAGCTTTCTTT. Translation: CASSADRGRVNTEAFF.

The chain combines TRBV7-2 with TRBJ2-1; D may match TRBD1 or TRBD2 (5 bases each). CDR1 is SGHTA, CDR2 FQGNSA, per germline. Trimming took off 5 bases at V and 0 bases at J, with 11 bases between the two ends. This CDR3 has 15 amino acids. The CDR3 loop reads CASSRGRSSYNEQFF. CDR3 DNA: TGTGCCAGCAGCCGGGGCCGAAGCTCCTACAATGAGCAGTTCTTC.

The chain has TRBV19 and TRBJ1-5; 7 nucleotides line up with TRBD1. Looked up from germline, CDR1 is LNHDA and CDR2 is SQIVND (reference sequence). This CDR3 comprises 16 residues. The junction had 9 bases not matched to a gene; V was cut back by 2 bases and J by 5 bases. CDR3 protein: CASSIQGGPGYQPQHF. The CDR3 DNA reads as TGTGCCAGTAGTATACAGGGGGGACCTGGATATCAGCCCCAGCATTTT.

This clone was seen just once. The genes are TRBV5-4 and TRBJ2-6, with 9 bases fitting TRBD1. The J segment lost 4 bases and the V segment lost 4 bases, leaving 6 bases of the junction unmatched. CDR3 length: 16 residues. Per germline, CDR1 SGHNT and CDR2 YYREEE (reference sequence). CDR3 bases: TGTGCCAGCAGCGTCGGGACAGGGAGAGGGGCCAACGTCCTGACTTTC. Translating it yields CASSVGTGRGANVLTF.

The chain has TRBV6-6 and TRBJ2-7; 10 bases line up with TRBD2. Germline V gives CDR1 MNHNY, CDR2 SVGAGI (reference sequence). After removal of 2 bases from V and 4 bases from J, the junction contained 2 bases not matched to a gene. CDR3 length equals 14 residues. The CDR3 nucleotides read TGTGCCAGCAGTTACGCTAGCGGGAGTTACGAGCAGTACTTC. As protein: CASSYASGSYEQYF.

V and J are TRBV6-5 and TRBJ1-1; D is unresolved. CDR3 size: 12 residues. Germline CDR1 and CDR2: MNHEY and SVGAGI. Trimming pared 8 bases from V and 1 base from J, leaving 8 bases between. DNA of the CDR3: TGTGCCAGCCAGGACCCGAACACTGAAGCTTTCTTT. This sequence encodes CASQDPNTEAFF.

CDR3 loop: CASSLTYEQYF. The DNA for the CDR3 is TGTGCCAGCAGCTTAACCTACGAGCAGTACTTC. The rearrangement links TRBV7-6 to TRBJ2-7; D not certain. V was shortened by 2 bases and J by 2 bases, with 1 base between the two germline ends. This CDR3 comprises 11 residues. From germline, CDR1 is SGHVS and CDR2 FNYEAQ.

J is TRBJ1-2 and V is TRBV10-3, with D maybe TRBD1 (5 bases). The CDR3 extends over 14 amino acids. Germline CDR1 ENHRY, CDR2 SYGVKD. Trimming stripped 2 bases from V and 7 bases from J, with 14 bases between. The CDR3 sequence: CAISEGAATGGYTF. DNA of the CDR3: TGTGCCATCAGTGAGGGGGCTGCCACCGGTGGCTACACCTTC.

This rearrangement joins TRBV6-6 to TRBJ1-2; D unclear. V lost 2 bases, J lost 8 bases, and 3 bases lay in between. The CDR3 covers 10 residues. CDR1 MNHNY and CDR2 SVGAGI come from the germline V gene (reference sequence). DNA for the CDR3: TGTGCCAGCAGTTACGGCGGCTACACCTTC. Protein sequence: CASSYGGYTF.